This TCR beta chain was profiled in a study of T cell responses to AZD1222 COVID-19 vaccine. Study-level information: Second-dose intervals near 4 or 12 weeks were combined.

About this clone itself: Its antigen remains unknown.

Findings of the study overall: No repertoire was sampled before or during the peak T cell response, only after it. Researchers report vaccine-associated CD4 TCRs spanning spike, with dominance at 160-218 and 743-854. Spike-specific TCR repertoires showed rising breadth and depth after two AZD1222 doses.

Sequencing used immunoSEQ multiplex PCR; TCRdb keeps in-frame clones, though not all of them. Of approximately 97,000 clones listed, around 93% are singletons. CDR3 length: 12 amino acids. The V and J ends lost 6 bases and 4 bases respectively, with 9 bases between them. The clonotype comes from an adult in good health. V and J are TRBV12-3 or TRBV12-4 and TRBJ1-2; D is uncertain. The specimen was peripheral blood, collected on day 0 of AZD1222 vaccination. CDR3 in DNA: TGTGCCAGCAGCCCAGCCGGCTATGGCTACACCTTC. Translating it yields CASSPAGYGYTF.